This entry concerns a single T cell receptor beta chain. The authors' processing: Nucleated cell number was recorded as an estimate derived from reference gene primer amplification. Using immunoSEQ multiplex PCR, the repertoire was profiled, and TCRdb retains in-frame clones only, with some absent. That table is the source of V, J and clone size, and D and trimming were worked out from the DNA. The sample holds about 68,000 clones, just under 80% seen once. These data belong to a study of blood T cell repertoires in COVID-19. The wider study: COVID-19 samples collected from the United States, Italy and Spain covered acute and convalescent phases. PBMCs, B-cell-depleted T cells, or T cells were the source of the cDNA or gDNA that made up the material.

The receptor was derived from a woman aged 55-69 years with acute or convalescent COVID-19. Sequences were obtained from peripheral blood.

The CDR3 loop is CASSQGTNHGYTF. The CDR3 DNA follows: TGCGCCAGCAGCCAAGGGACAAACCATGGCTACACCTTC. The V and J genes are TRBV4-1 and TRBJ1-2; D is perhaps TRBD1 (5 bases). This CDR3 comprises 13 residues. CDR1 is MGHRA and CDR2 is YSYEKL in the germline V gene. V lost 1 base and J lost 6, with 9 bases in between.